A selection of T cell receptor beta chains follows, all from one sample in a study of cytomegalovirus exposure and HLA in healthy donors. TCRdb's copy holds only in-frame clones and misses some; the assay was immunoSEQ multiplex PCR. The table includes 160,000 or so clones, roughly 85% detected once. Sequencing input: PBMCs. The receptors stem from a man younger than 35 in good health and CMV-seropositive. The CDR3 runs from the conserved cysteine through the conserved F or W. Fields, in order: CDR3 length, V gene, J gene, clone size, D gene, CDR3 DNA, CDR3 protein. D genes are given only for firm matches. Part of the rows lack a size; the others show once, few, many or a class for expanded clones.

CDR3 length: 18; V gene: TRBV7-9; J gene: TRBJ2-1; clone size: .; D gene: .; CDR3 DNA: TGTGCCAGCAGCTCCAGACTAGTGGGGGGGCCTTGGGGGAATGAGCAGTTCTTC; CDR3 protein: CASSSRLVGGPWGNEQFF
CDR3 length: 12; V gene: TRBV2; J gene: TRBJ1-1; clone size: .; D gene: TRBD1; CDR3 DNA: TGTGCCAGCAGGGGACAGGACACTGAAGCTTTCTTT; CDR3 protein: CASRGQDTEAFF
CDR3 length: 15; V gene: TRBV5-6; J gene: TRBJ1-2; clone size: few; D gene: .; CDR3 DNA: TGTGCCAGCGCCCCCCCGGGACACCTTAACTATGGCTACACCTTC; CDR3 protein: CASAPPGHLNYGYTF
CDR3 length: 15; V gene: TRBV9; J gene: TRBJ2-1; clone size: .; D gene: .; CDR3 DNA: TGTGCCAGCAGCGTCTCGGACTTTACCTACAATGAGCAGTTCTTC; CDR3 protein: CASSVSDFTYNEQFF
CDR3 length: 14; V gene: TRBV6-5; J gene: TRBJ2-7; clone size: few; D gene: TRBD2; CDR3 DNA: TGTGCCAGCAGTCGGCCTAGCGGGCCCTACGAGCAGTACTTC; CDR3 protein: CASSRPSGPYEQYF
CDR3 length: 15; V gene: TRBV6-5; J gene: TRBJ2-2; clone size: .; D gene: .; CDR3 DNA: TGTGCCAGCAGTTCCGGGACTGTTGGGGCCGGGGAGCTGTTTTTT; CDR3 protein: CASSSGTVGAGELFF
CDR3 length: 16; V gene: TRBV12-5; J gene: TRBJ2-1; clone size: .; D gene: TRBD2; CDR3 DNA: TGTGCTAGTGGTTTGGCCGGACTAGTTTGGAACAATGAGCAGTTCTTC; CDR3 protein: CASGLAGLVWNNEQFF
CDR3 length: 15; V gene: TRBV5-4; J gene: TRBJ2-7; clone size: .; D gene: .; CDR3 DNA: TGTGCCAGCAGCTTGAGAGGAGGGCCGTATTACGAGCAGTACTTC; CDR3 protein: CASSLRGGPYYEQYF
CDR3 length: 15; V gene: TRBV7-9; J gene: TRBJ2-3; clone size: .; D gene: TRBD2; CDR3 DNA: TGTGCCAGCAGCTTTAGTGGGGGGGGCACAGATACGCAGTATTTT; CDR3 protein: CASSFSGGGTDTQYF
CDR3 length: 12; V gene: TRBV11-3; J gene: TRBJ1-2; clone size: .; D gene: .; CDR3 DNA: TGTGCCAGCAGCTTAGGAGGCTATGGCTACACCTTC; CDR3 protein: CASSLGGYGYTF
CDR3 length: 15; V gene: TRBV19; J gene: TRBJ1-1; clone size: .; D gene: .; CDR3 DNA: TGTGCCAGTAGTTCCCCGAGGACAGTGAACACTGAAGCTTTCTTT; CDR3 protein: CASSSPRTVNTEAFF
CDR3 length: 17; V gene: TRBV7-9; J gene: TRBJ1-1; clone size: .; D gene: TRBD1; CDR3 DNA: TGTGCCAGCAGCTTAGGAGGGTCCCAGGGGGGGAACACTGAAGCTTTCTTT; CDR3 protein: CASSLGGSQGGNTEAFF
CDR3 length: 12; V gene: TRBV19; J gene: TRBJ2-1; clone size: .; D gene: .; CDR3 DNA: TGTGCCAGTATCAGTAACTACAATGAGCAGTTCTTC; CDR3 protein: CASISNYNEQFF
CDR3 length: 15; V gene: TRBV7-6; J gene: TRBJ2-1; clone size: .; D gene: TRBD2; CDR3 DNA: TGTGCCAGCAGCCTCCGGGGGGGCACTGGGGATGAGCAGTTCTTC; CDR3 protein: CASSLRGGTGDEQFF
CDR3 length: 15; V gene: TRBV11-2; J gene: TRBJ2-1; clone size: .; D gene: .; CDR3 DNA: TGTGCCAGCAGCTCGTGGGGGGACCCCGGCGATGAGCAGTTCTTC; CDR3 protein: CASSSWGDPGDEQFF
CDR3 length: 13; V gene: TRBV6-5; J gene: TRBJ2-1; clone size: .; D gene: .; CDR3 DNA: TGTGCCAGCAGGAGTGGGGGGGCCCTCGAGCAGTTCTTC; CDR3 protein: CASRSGGALEQFF
CDR3 length: 16; V gene: TRBV11-2; J gene: TRBJ2-3; clone size: .; D gene: .; CDR3 DNA: TGTGCCAGCAGCTTAGAAGCTAGCCTAAGCACAGATACGCAGTATTTT; CDR3 protein: CASSLEASLSTDTQYF
CDR3 length: 13; V gene: TRBV6-5; J gene: TRBJ2-7; clone size: .; D gene: .; CDR3 DNA: TGTGCCAGCAGTTACAGGGGTGGGTACGAGCAGTACTTC; CDR3 protein: CASSYRGGYEQYF
CDR3 length: 16; V gene: TRBV9; J gene: TRBJ2-3; clone size: .; D gene: TRBD1; CDR3 DNA: TGTGCCAGCAGCGCGAGCCCGGGACAGGGGACAGATACGCAGTATTTT; CDR3 protein: CASSASPGQGTDTQYF
CDR3 length: 13; V gene: TRBV27; J gene: TRBJ2-5; clone size: .; D gene: .; CDR3 DNA: TGTGCCAGCAGTTTAACAGCTAAAGTGACCCAGTACTTC; CDR3 protein: CASSLTAKVTQYF
CDR3 length: 15; V gene: TRBV11-2; J gene: TRBJ2-5; clone size: .; D gene: .; CDR3 DNA: TGTGCCAGCAGCCTGGACAACGACGGCGCACGGACCCAGTACTTC; CDR3 protein: CASSLDNDGARTQYF
CDR3 length: 15; V gene: TRBV29-1; J gene: TRBJ2-1; clone size: .; D gene: TRBD2; CDR3 DNA: TGCAGCGTCATTGCAACTAGCGGGAGTAATGATGAGCAGTTCTTC; CDR3 protein: CSVIATSGSNDEQFF
CDR3 length: 15; V gene: TRBV18; J gene: TRBJ2-1; clone size: .; D gene: .; CDR3 DNA: TGTGCCAGCTCACTGAACTCGGGGTCCTACAATGAGCAGTTCTTC; CDR3 protein: CASSLNSGSYNEQFF
CDR3 length: 16; V gene: TRBV29-1; J gene: TRBJ2-1; clone size: once; D gene: .; CDR3 DNA: TGCAGCGTTGGAGAGGTCGAGTATCAGGGTTACAATGAGCAGTTCTTC; CDR3 protein: CSVGEVEYQGYNEQFF
CDR3 length: 16; V gene: TRBV7-9; J gene: TRBJ2-1; clone size: .; D gene: .; CDR3 DNA: TGTGCCAGCAGCGCGGTCGGGGGAGGCCCCTACAATGAGCAGTTCTTC; CDR3 protein: CASSAVGGGPYNEQFF
CDR3 length: 16; V gene: TRBV6-5; J gene: TRBJ1-2; clone size: few; D gene: .; CDR3 DNA: TGTGCCAGCAGTTACTCTAATGAGATCTACTTGGATGGCTACACCTTC; CDR3 protein: CASSYSNEIYLDGYTF
CDR3 length: 11; V gene: TRBV29-1; J gene: TRBJ2-1; clone size: .; D gene: .; CDR3 DNA: TGCAGCGTTGAACGAGAGGGCCTTCGGTTCTTC; CDR3 protein: CSVEREGLRFF
CDR3 length: 14; V gene: TRBV10-3; J gene: TRBJ2-3; clone size: .; D gene: TRBD2; CDR3 DNA: TGTGCCATCAGCGATAGCGGGAGGACGGATACGCAGTATTTT; CDR3 protein: CAISDSGRTDTQYF
CDR3 length: 15; V gene: TRBV19; J gene: TRBJ1-5; clone size: .; D gene: .; CDR3 DNA: TGTGCCAGTAGTATAGCATGGGTACGGGATCAGCCCCAGCATTTT; CDR3 protein: CASSIAWVRDQPQHF
CDR3 length: 17; V gene: TRBV9; J gene: TRBJ2-1; clone size: .; D gene: .; CDR3 DNA: TGTGCCAGCAGCCCTCGGACTAGTGGGGGGGCGGTGGATGAGCAGTTCTTC; CDR3 protein: CASSPRTSGGAVDEQFF
CDR3 length: 16; V gene: TRBV7-9; J gene: TRBJ2-5; clone size: .; D gene: TRBD1; CDR3 DNA: TGTGCCAGCAGCTTGTCCCCAGGGGGTACGGGGGAGACCCAGTACTTC; CDR3 protein: CASSLSPGGTGETQYF
CDR3 length: 15; V gene: TRBV9; J gene: TRBJ2-7; clone size: .; D gene: .; CDR3 DNA: TGTGCCAGCAGCGCAGGGGACACGCCGGGCTACGAGCAGTACTTC; CDR3 protein: CASSAGDTPGYEQYF
CDR3 length: 16; V gene: TRBV7-9; J gene: TRBJ2-3; clone size: few; D gene: TRBD2; CDR3 DNA: TGTGCCAGCAGCCGAGGACTAGCGGGAGCAGGAGATACGCAGTATTTT; CDR3 protein: CASSRGLAGAGDTQYF
CDR3 length: 13; V gene: TRBV27; J gene: TRBJ1-2; clone size: .; D gene: .; CDR3 DNA: TGTGCCAGCAGTTTGGGAGGGTCTGGTGGCTACACCTTC; CDR3 protein: CASSLGGSGGYTF
CDR3 length: 20; V gene: TRBV29-1; J gene: TRBJ2-5; clone size: .; D gene: .; CDR3 DNA: TGCAGCGTTGAACCACGTAGAGTGGGGGGGCTAGTAACTCTCCAAGAGACCCAGTACTTC; CDR3 protein: CSVEPRRVGGLVTLQETQYF
CDR3 length: 17; V gene: TRBV4-1; J gene: TRBJ2-1; clone size: .; D gene: TRBD1; CDR3 DNA: TGCGCCAGCAGCCACCCCAATCCGGACAGGGGATCGAATGAGCAGTTCTTC; CDR3 protein: CASSHPNPDRGSNEQFF
CDR3 length: 14; V gene: TRBV7-6; J gene: TRBJ1-2; clone size: .; D gene: .; CDR3 DNA: TGTGCCAGCAGCCTAGGACAGTCTAACTATGGCTACACCTTC; CDR3 protein: CASSLGQSNYGYTF
CDR3 length: 14; V gene: TRBV28; J gene: TRBJ2-7; clone size: few; D gene: .; CDR3 DNA: TGTGCCAGCCAAACTTTCAGGGCAGATTACGAGCAGTACTTC; CDR3 protein: CASQTFRADYEQYF
CDR3 length: 11; V gene: TRBV29-1; J gene: TRBJ1-1; clone size: .; D gene: .; CDR3 DNA: TGCAGCGTACCACTCAACACTGAAGCTTTCTTT; CDR3 protein: CSVPLNTEAFF
CDR3 length: 15; V gene: TRBV6-5; J gene: TRBJ1-5; clone size: .; D gene: TRBD1; CDR3 DNA: TGTGCCAGCAGGGCCGACAGGGACCGGCATCAGCCCCAGCATTTT; CDR3 protein: CASRADRDRHQPQHF
CDR3 length: 11; V gene: TRBV6-1; J gene: TRBJ1-5; clone size: .; D gene: .; CDR3 DNA: TGTGCCAGCAGGGTCCAGGGGCCCCAGCATTTT; CDR3 protein: CASRVQGPQHF
CDR3 length: 14; V gene: TRBV9; J gene: TRBJ2-7; clone size: .; D gene: TRBD2; CDR3 DNA: TGTGCCAGCAGCGTGAGCGGGACCTCCTACGAGCAGTACTTC; CDR3 protein: CASSVSGTSYEQYF
CDR3 length: 15; V gene: TRBV19; J gene: TRBJ1-5; clone size: few; D gene: TRBD1; CDR3 DNA: TGTGCCAGTAGTGCCGGGACAGGGTACAATCAGCCCCAGCATTTT; CDR3 protein: CASSAGTGYNQPQHF
CDR3 length: 15; V gene: TRBV28; J gene: TRBJ2-7; clone size: .; D gene: TRBD1; CDR3 DNA: TGTGCCAGCAGTTTATACGGGACAGGGAACTACGAGCAGTACTTC; CDR3 protein: CASSLYGTGNYEQYF
CDR3 length: 15; V gene: TRBV4-3; J gene: TRBJ1-6; clone size: .; D gene: .; CDR3 DNA: TGCGCCAGCAGCCAAGATTCGGTACTTAATTCACCCCTCCACTTT; CDR3 protein: CASSQDSVLNSPLHF
CDR3 length: 15; V gene: TRBV6-6; J gene: TRBJ2-7; clone size: .; D gene: .; CDR3 DNA: TGTGCCAGCAGACCCCCCCGGGACACCTCCTACGAGCAGTACTTC; CDR3 protein: CASRPPRDTSYEQYF